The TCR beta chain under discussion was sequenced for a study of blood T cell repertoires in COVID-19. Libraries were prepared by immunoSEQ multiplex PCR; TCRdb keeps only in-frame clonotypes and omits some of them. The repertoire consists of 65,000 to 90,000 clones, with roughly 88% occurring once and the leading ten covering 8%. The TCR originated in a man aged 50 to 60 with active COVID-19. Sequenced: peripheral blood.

DNA for the CDR3: TGTGCCAGCAGTGCGGAGGAAAGCACAGATACGCAGTATTTT. Its protein is CASSAEESTDTQYF. The V and J genes are TRBV6-4 and TRBJ2-3; D is perhaps TRBD2 (5 bases). The germline V gene encodes CDR1 MRHNA and CDR2 SNTAGT. The CDR3 loop spans 14 amino acids. Trimming took off 4 bases at V and 0 bases at J, with 8 bases between the two ends.